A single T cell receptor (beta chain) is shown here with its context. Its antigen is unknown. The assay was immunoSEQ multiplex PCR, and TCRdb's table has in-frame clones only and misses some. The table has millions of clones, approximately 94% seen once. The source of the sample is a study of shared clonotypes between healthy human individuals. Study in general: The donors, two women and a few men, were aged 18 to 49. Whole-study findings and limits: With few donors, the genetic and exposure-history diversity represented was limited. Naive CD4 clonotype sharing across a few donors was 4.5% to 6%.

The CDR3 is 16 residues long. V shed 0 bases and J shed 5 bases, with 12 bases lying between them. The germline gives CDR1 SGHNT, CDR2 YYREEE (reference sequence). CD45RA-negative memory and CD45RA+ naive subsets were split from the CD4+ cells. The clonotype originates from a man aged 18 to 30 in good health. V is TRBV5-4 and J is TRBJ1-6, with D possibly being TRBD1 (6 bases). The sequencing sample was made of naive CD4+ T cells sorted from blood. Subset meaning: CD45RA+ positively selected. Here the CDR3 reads CASSLATGINNSPLHF. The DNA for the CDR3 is TGTGCCAGCAGCTTGGCCACAGGGATTAATAATTCACCCCTCCACTTT.